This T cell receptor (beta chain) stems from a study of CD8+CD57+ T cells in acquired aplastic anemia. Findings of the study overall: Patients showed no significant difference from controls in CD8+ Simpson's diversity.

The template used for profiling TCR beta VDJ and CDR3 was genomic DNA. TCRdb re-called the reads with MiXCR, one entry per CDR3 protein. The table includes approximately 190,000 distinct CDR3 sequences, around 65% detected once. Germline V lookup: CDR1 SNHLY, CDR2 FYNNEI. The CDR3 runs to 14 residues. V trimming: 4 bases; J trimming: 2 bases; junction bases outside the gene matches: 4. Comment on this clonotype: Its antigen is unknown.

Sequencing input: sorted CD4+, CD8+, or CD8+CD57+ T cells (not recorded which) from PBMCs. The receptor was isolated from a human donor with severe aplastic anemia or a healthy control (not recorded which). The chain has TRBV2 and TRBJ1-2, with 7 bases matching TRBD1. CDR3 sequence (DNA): TGTGCCAGCAGTGCCGGGACAGCCAACTATGGCTACACCTTC. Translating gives CASSAGTANYGYTF.